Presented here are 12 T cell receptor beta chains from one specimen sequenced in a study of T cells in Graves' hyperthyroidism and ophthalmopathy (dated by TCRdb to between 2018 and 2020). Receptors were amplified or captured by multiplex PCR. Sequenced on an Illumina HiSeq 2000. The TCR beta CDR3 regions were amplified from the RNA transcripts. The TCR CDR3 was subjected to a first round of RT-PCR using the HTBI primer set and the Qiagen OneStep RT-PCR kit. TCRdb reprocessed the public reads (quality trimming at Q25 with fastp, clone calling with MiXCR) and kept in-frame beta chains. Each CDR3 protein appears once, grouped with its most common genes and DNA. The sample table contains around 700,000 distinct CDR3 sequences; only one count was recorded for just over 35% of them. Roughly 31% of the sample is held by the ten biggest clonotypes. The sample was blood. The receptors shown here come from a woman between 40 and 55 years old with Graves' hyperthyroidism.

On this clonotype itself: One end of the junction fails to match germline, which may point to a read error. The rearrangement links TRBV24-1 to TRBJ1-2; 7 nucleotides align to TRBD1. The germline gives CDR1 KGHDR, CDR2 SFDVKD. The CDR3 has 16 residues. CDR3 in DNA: TGTGCCAGCAGTGAGAGAGGAGGCAGGGGGGCTGGTGGCTACACCTTC. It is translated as CASSERGGRGAGGYTF.

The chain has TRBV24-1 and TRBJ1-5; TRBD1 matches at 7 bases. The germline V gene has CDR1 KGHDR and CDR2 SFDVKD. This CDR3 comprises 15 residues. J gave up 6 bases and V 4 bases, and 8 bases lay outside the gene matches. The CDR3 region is CATSETGPSLQPQHF. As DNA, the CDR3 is TGTGCCACCAGTGAGACAGGGCCTTCTCTTCAGCCCCAGCATTTT.

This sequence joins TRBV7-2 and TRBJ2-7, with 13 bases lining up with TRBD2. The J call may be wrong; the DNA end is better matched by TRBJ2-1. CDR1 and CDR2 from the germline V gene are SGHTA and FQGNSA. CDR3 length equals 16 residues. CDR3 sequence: CASSLWGLAGQSEQFF. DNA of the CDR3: TGTGCCAGCAGCTTATGGGGACTAGCGGGGCAAAGTGAGCAGTTCTTC.

CDR3 protein: CASKVGGNFGITEAFF. CDR3 nucleotide sequence: TGTGCCAGCAAAGTAGGAGGAAACTTCGGTATCACTGAAGCTTTCTTT. The chain links TRBV7-9 to TRBJ1-1; D uncertain. The ends were cut back, 7 bases at V and 4 bases at J, with 22 bases in the middle. The CDR3 runs 16 residues. Looked up from germline, CDR1 is SEHNR and CDR2 is FQNEAQ (reference sequence).

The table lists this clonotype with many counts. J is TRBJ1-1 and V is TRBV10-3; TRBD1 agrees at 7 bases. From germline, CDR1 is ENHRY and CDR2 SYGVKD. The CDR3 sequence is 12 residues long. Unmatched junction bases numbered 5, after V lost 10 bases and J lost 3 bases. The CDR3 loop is CATRDSHTEAFF. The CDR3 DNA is TGTGCCACCCGGGACAGTCACACTGAAGCTTTCTTT.

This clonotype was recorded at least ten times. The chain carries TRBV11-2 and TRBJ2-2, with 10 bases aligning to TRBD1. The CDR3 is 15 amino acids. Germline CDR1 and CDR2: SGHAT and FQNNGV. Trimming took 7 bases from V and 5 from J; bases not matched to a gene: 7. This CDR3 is CASNAWTGGTGELFF. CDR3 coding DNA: TGTGCCAGCAACGCCTGGACAGGGGGGACCGGGGAGCTGTTTTTT.

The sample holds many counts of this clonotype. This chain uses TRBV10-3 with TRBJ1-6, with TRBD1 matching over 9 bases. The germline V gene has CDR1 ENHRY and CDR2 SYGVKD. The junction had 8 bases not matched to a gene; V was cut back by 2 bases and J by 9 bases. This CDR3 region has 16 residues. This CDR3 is CAISEDPGTGSSPLHF. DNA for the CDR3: TGTGCCATCAGTGAGGACCCCGGGACAGGGAGTTCACCCCTCCACTTT.

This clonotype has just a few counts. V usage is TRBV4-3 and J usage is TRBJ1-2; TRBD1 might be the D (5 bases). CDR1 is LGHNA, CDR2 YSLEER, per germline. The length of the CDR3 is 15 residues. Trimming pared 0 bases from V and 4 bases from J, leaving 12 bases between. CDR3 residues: CASSQDRGVVYGYTF. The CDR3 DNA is TGCGCCAGCAGCCAAGATAGAGGGGTCGTCTATGGCTACACCTTC.

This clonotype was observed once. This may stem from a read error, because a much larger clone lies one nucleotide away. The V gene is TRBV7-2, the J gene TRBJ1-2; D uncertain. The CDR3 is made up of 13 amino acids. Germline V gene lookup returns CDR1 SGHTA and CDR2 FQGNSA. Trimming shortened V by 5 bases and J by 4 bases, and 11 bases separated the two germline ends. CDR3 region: CASSKGRIYGYTF. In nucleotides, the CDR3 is TGTGCCAGCAGCAAAGGCAGGATCTATGGCTACACCTTC.

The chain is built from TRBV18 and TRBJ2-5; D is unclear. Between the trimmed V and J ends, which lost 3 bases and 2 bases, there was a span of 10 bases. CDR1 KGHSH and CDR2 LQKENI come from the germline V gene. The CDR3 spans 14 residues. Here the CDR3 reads CASSPRSRQETQYF. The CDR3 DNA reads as TGTGCCAGCTCACCCCGGAGCCGTCAAGAGACCCAGTACTTC. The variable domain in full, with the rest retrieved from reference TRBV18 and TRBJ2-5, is NAGVMQNPRHLVRRRGQEARLRCSPMKGHSHVYWYRQLPEEGLKFMVYLQKENIIDESGMPKERFSAEFPKEGPSILRIQQVVRGDSAAYFCASSPRSRQETQYFGPGTRLLVL.

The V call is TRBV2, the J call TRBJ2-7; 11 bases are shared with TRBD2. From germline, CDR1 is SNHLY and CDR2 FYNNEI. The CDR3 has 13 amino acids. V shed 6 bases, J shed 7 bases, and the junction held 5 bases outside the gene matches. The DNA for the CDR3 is TGTGCCAGCAGGACCGGGACTAGCGGAGAGCAGTACTTC. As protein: CASRTGTSGEQYF.

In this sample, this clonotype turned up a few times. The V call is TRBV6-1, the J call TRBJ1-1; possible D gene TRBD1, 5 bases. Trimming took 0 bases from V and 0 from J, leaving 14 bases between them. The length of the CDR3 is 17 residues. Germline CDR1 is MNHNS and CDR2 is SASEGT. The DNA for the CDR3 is TGTGCCAGCAGTGAAGCGCGGGGACGGGGCTTGAACACTGAAGCTTTCTTT. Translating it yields CASSEARGRGLNTEAFF.